This T cell receptor (beta chain) was obtained from a study of T-cell reconstitution after alpha-beta-depleted transplantation in children. The library targeted TCRbeta and was prepared with unique molecular identifiers. From the PCR reads, TCRdb called clonotypes with MiXCR, one entry per CDR3 protein. The sample has about 110,000 distinct CDR3 sequences, approximately 6.6% seen once. The CDR3 contains 14 residues. Trimming took 3 bases from V and 0 from J, leaving 11 bases between them. Germline lookup yields CDR1 DFQATT and CDR2 SNEGSKA (reference sequence). This sequence originates from a male patient between 2 and 15 years old who had a stem cell transplant for acute lymphoblastic leukemia, so the T cells may come from the graft donor. The chain couples TRBV20-1 to TRBJ2-5; tentative D call: TRBD2 (6 bases). This material consisted of PBMCs, mostly from graft donor cells, taken 360 days after TCRalphabeta/CD19-depleted stem cell transplant. The CDR3 loop reads CSARTSWYQETQYF. The DNA for the CDR3 is TGCAGTGCTAGGACTAGTTGGTACCAAGAGACCCAGTACTTC.